This entry concerns a single T cell receptor beta chain. The same CDR3 is also encoded by other DNA sequences in this sample. This entry belongs to a study of T cell responses to AZD1222 COVID-19 vaccine. Clones were read by immunoSEQ multiplex PCR, and TCRdb kept only the in-frame ones, dropping some. The sample carries about 100,000 clones, approximately 90% recorded once. This CDR3 is 13 amino acids long. Trimming stripped 2 bases from V and 7 bases from J, with 6 bases between. Per germline, CDR1 KGHSH and CDR2 LQKENI. The source material was peripheral blood, sampled on day 0 of AZD1222 vaccination. The chain employs TRBV18 and TRBJ1-6; perhaps TRBD1 as D (5 bases). The clonotype comes from an adult in good health. CDR3 protein: CASSPDRNSPLHF. The CDR3 DNA reads as TGTGCCAGCTCACCAGACAGAAATTCACCCCTCCACTTT. Combining the CDR3 with reference TRBV18 and TRBJ1-6 gives the whole variable domain NAGVMQNPRHLVRRRGQEARLRCSPMKGHSHVYWYRQLPEEGLKFMVYLQKENIIDESGMPKERFSAEFPKEGPSILRIQQVVRGDSAAYFCASSPDRNSPLHFGNGTRLTVT.